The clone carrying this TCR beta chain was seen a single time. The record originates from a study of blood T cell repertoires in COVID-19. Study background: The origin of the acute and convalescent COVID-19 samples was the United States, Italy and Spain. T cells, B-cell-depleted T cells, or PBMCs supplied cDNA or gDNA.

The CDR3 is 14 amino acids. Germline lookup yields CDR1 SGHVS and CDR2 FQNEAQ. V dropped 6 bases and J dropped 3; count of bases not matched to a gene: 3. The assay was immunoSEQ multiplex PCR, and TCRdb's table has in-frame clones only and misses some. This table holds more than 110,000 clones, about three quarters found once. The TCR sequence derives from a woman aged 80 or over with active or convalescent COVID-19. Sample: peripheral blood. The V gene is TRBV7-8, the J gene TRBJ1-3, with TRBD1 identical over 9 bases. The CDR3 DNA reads TGTGCCAGCAGGTCGGACAGGGGTGGAAACACCATATATTTT. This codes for CASRSDRGGNTIYF. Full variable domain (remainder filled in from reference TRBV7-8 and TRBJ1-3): GAGVSQSPRYKVAKRGQDVALRCDPISGHVSLFWYQQALGQGPEFLTYFQNEAQLDKSGLPSDRFFAERPEGSVSTLKIQRTQQEDSAVYLCASRSDRGGNTIYFGEGSWLTVV.